The rows below give T cell receptor beta chains drawn from one sample of a study of cytomegalovirus exposure and HLA in healthy donors. Clones were read by immunoSEQ multiplex PCR, and TCRdb kept only the in-frame ones, dropping some. The sample has roughly 180,000 clones, 70% to 85% seen once. The sequencing input was PBMCs. The receptors were sampled from a girl aged 2 to 9 in good health and CMV-seropositive. Each CDR3 is given with its conserved first and last residue. The D gene is left open where the match is weak. Expanded clones are given a class, and other clones once, few, many or no size at all.

-,TRBJ2-1,TRBD2,TRBV27,CASSFRLAGGYNEQFF,TGTGCCAGCAGTTTTCGACTAGCGGGAGGGTACAATGAGCAGTTCTTC
-,TRBJ1-5,-,TRBV11-2,CASSLSGGVMGNQPQHF,TGTGCCAGCAGCTTATCCGGCGGTGTTATGGGCAATCAGCCCCAGCATTTT
-,TRBJ2-7,TRBD1,TRBV6-1,CASSGAGTVSSYEQYF,TGTGCCAGCAGTGGCGCCGGGACAGTGAGCTCCTACGAGCAGTACTTC
-,TRBJ2-3,TRBD2,TRBV6-1,CASSETSGGPGSTDTQYF,TGTGCCAGCAGTGAGACTAGCGGGGGCCCAGGTAGCACAGATACGCAGTATTTT
once,TRBJ2-7,TRBD2,TRBV28,CASTRGGYEQYF,TGTGCCAGCACCCGCGGGGGGTACGAGCAGTACTTC
once,TRBJ1-2,TRBD1,TRBV28,CASSPATGRHGYTF,TGTGCCAGCAGTCCAGCGACAGGGAGGCATGGCTACACCTTC
-,TRBJ1-5,TRBD1,TRBV12-5,CASGFTRQGVVNSNQPQHF,TGTGCTAGTGGTTTTACAAGACAGGGGGTGGTCAATAGCAATCAGCCCCAGCATTTT
-,TRBJ1-2,TRBD1,TRBV6-5,CASSYTDLTGDGYTF,TGTGCCAGCAGTTACACTGACCTTACAGGGGACGGCTACACCTTC
-,TRBJ1-1,-,TRBV19,CASSMWTEGPHTEAFF,TGTGCCAGTAGTATGTGGACAGAGGGGCCCCACACTGAAGCTTTCTTT
-,TRBJ1-5,-,TRBV7-2,CASSLALGVNQPQHF,TGTGCCAGCAGCTTAGCTTTAGGGGTCAATCAGCCCCAGCATTTT
-,TRBJ1-1,TRBD1,TRBV14,CASRSTGVTEAFF,TGTGCCAGCAGATCCACAGGGGTTACTGAAGCTTTCTTT
few,TRBJ1-1,TRBD1,TRBV29-1,CSVDTGQGMISTEAFF,TGCAGCGTTGATACGGGACAGGGGATGATAAGCACTGAAGCTTTCTTT
-,TRBJ1-2,TRBD1,TRBV19,CASSILGTDTYGYTF,TGTGCCAGTAGTATATTAGGGACAGACACTTATGGCTACACCTTC
-,TRBJ1-6,TRBD1,TRBV30,CAWSVDRGSYNSPLHF,TGTGCCTGGAGTGTGGACAGGGGGTCCTATAATTCACCCCTCCACTTT
once,TRBJ2-1,TRBD2,TRBV4-1,CASSQVSSSGTSGGAHEQFF,TGCGCCAGCAGCCAAGTGTCTTCGAGCGGGACTAGCGGGGGGGCCCATGAGCAGTTCTTC
-,TRBJ2-3,TRBD2,TRBV27,CASSPPPTSPRTDTQYF,TGTGCCAGCAGTCCGCCCCCGACTAGCCCCCGTACAGATACGCAGTATTTT
-,TRBJ2-1,TRBD1,TRBV7-2,CASSPGTATYNEQFF,TGTGCCAGCAGCCCTGGGACAGCCACCTACAATGAGCAGTTCTTC
-,TRBJ2-7,TRBD2,TRBV5-5,CASFNAPGLAVYEQYF,TGTGCCAGCTTTAACGCACCGGGACTAGCGGTTTACGAGCAGTACTTC
-,TRBJ2-7,-,TRBV2,CASSEFRLAQAYEQYF,TGTGCCAGCAGTGAATTCCGCCTTGCGCAAGCCTACGAGCAGTACTTC
-,TRBJ2-5,-,TRBV11-2,CASSLRTGTETQYF,TGTGCCAGCAGCTTACGAACAGGGACGGAGACCCAGTACTTC
-,TRBJ2-1,-,TRBV30,CAWSVRLAVNEQFF,TGTGCCTGGAGTGTACGGCTAGCTGTCAATGAGCAGTTCTTC
-,TRBJ1-3,-,TRBV12-5,CASGSSGSGNTIYF,TGTGCTAGTGGTTCCTCAGGGTCTGGAAACACCATATATTTT
once,TRBJ2-6,-,TRBV4-1,CASSQDHPEESGANVLTF,TGCGCCAGCAGCCAAGATCATCCCGAAGAGTCTGGGGCCAACGTCCTGACTTTC
-,TRBJ1-2,TRBD1,TRBV6-6,CAGQGFYGYTF,TGTGCCGGACAGGGATTCTATGGCTACACCTTC
-,TRBJ1-1,TRBD1,TRBV6-1,CASSDNSGGTEAFF,TGTGCCAGCAGTGACAACTCAGGGGGCACTGAAGCTTTCTTT